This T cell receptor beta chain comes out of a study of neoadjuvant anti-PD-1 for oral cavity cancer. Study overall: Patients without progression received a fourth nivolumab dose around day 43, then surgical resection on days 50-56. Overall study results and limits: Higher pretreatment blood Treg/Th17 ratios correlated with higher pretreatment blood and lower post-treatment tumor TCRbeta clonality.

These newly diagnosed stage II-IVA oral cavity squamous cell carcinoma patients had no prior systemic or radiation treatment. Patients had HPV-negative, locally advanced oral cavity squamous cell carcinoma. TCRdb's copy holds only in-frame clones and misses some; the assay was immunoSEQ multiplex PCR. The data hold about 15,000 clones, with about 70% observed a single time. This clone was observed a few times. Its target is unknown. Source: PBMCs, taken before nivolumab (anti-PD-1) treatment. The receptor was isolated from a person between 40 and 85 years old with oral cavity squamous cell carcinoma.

This CDR3 is CSVVARGNTEAFF. The DNA for the CDR3 is TGCAGCGTTGTCGCTCGGGGCAACACTGAAGCTTTCTTT. The chain recombines TRBV29-1 with TRBJ1-1, with D perhaps matching TRBD1 (5 bases). Germline CDR1 SQVTM, CDR2 ANQGSEA. The CDR3 is 13 residues long. V was trimmed by 4 bases and J by 2 bases, leaving 11 bases between them. Together with reference TRBV29-1 and TRBJ1-1, the CDR3 gives the full variable domain: SAVISQKPSRDICQRGTSLTIQCQVDSQVTMMFWYRQQPGQSLTLIATANQGSEATYESGFVIDKFPISRPNLTFSTLTVSNMSPEDSSIYLCSVVARGNTEAFFGQGTRLTVV.